The rows below give T cell receptor beta chains drawn from one sample of a study of radiotherapy plus CTLA-4 blockade in lung cancer. Only in-frame clones appear in the TCRdb table, and some are missing; sequencing was by immunoSEQ multiplex PCR. The table lists about 57,000 clones, approximately 80% of them singletons. Sample: peripheral blood, taken from a patient treated with radiotherapy plus ipilimumab. All receptors come from a human donor with non-small cell lung cancer who had a complete response to radiotherapy plus ipilimumab. The CDR3 runs from the conserved cysteine through the conserved F or W. The D gene is left open where the match is weak. The size of a clone is reported for some rows only, either as once, few or many, or as a class for expanded clones.

v_gene	d_gene	j_gene	abundance	CDR3nt	CDR3aa
TRBV7-6	TRBD1	TRBJ2-7	NA	TGTGCCAGCAGCTTACGACAGGGTCTCAACGAGCAGTACTTC	CASSLRQGLNEQYF
TRBV12-5	NA	TRBJ1-4	NA	TGTGCTAGTGGTTTGGCAGGGTGGGGTGAAAAACTGTTTTTT	CASGLAGWGEKLFF
TRBV19	TRBD2	TRBJ2-2	NA	TGTGCCAGTAGGAGGGCTAGCGGGGGGGGCACCGGGGAGCTGTTTTTT	CASRRASGGGTGELFF
TRBV7-9	TRBD2	TRBJ2-5	NA	TGTGCCAGCAGCCAACCTACTAGCGGGATGGAGACCCAGTACTTC	CASSQPTSGMETQYF
TRBV28	NA	TRBJ1-1	NA	TGTGCCAGCAGTTCACAGGGCCCGGAGGCTTTCTTT	CASSSQGPEAFF
TRBV30	TRBD1	TRBJ1-3	NA	TGTGCCTGGAGTAGTCCGGGACAGGGAGCCCGAGGCACCATATATTTT	CAWSSPGQGARGTIYF
TRBV12-5	TRBD1	TRBJ2-3	once	TGTGCTAGTGGTTTGCTGGAGACAGGGTTTGCAGATACGCAGTATTTT	CASGLLETGFADTQYF
TRBV19	NA	TRBJ1-1	NA	TGTGCCAGTAGTCTGGGTGGGCGAGACACTGAAGCTTTCTTT	CASSLGGRDTEAFF
TRBV10-3	TRBD1	TRBJ1-1	few	TGTGCCATCAACCAAGGACAGGGCGTCACTGAAGCTTTCTTT	CAINQGQGVTEAFF
TRBV29-1	TRBD1	TRBJ1-2	NA	TGCAGCGTTGTGACAGGGAGCTATGGCTACACCTTC	CSVVTGSYGYTF
TRBV19	TRBD1	TRBJ2-5	NA	TGTGCCAGTAGCTCAGGGGGCGAAGAGACCCAGTACTTC	CASSSGGEETQYF
TRBV9	TRBD2	TRBJ2-4	NA	TGTGCCAGCAGCGTCGAATCCGGACTAGCGGGGGGGTTAGCCAAAAACATTCAGTACTTC	CASSVESGLAGGLAKNIQYF
TRBV9	TRBD2	TRBJ2-5	NA	TGTGCCAGCAGCGTTCAAGCGGGGGGCCAAGAGACCCAGTACTTC	CASSVQAGGQETQYF
TRBV7-2	TRBD2	TRBJ2-3	NA	TGTGCCAGCAGCTTAGGGGCGGGAGGGCCATGGGATACGCAGTATTTT	CASSLGAGGPWDTQYF
TRBV19	TRBD2	TRBJ2-3	NA	TGTGCCAGTTCTAGCGGGAGATGGGATACGCAGTATTTT	CASSSGRWDTQYF
TRBV13	TRBD2	TRBJ2-4	NA	TGTGCCAGCAGCCAGACTGGACTAGCGGGGGGCGGGGCCAAAAACATTCAGTACTTC	CASSQTGLAGGGAKNIQYF
TRBV7-9	TRBD1	TRBJ2-7	once	TGTGCCAGCAGCTTAGAGGGGGCCTCCGAGCAGTACTTC	CASSLEGASEQYF
TRBV7-2	NA	TRBJ1-2	NA	TGTGCCAGCAGCTCTCGGGGGGGAGAGGGCTACACCTTC	CASSSRGGEGYTF
TRBV30	TRBD1	TRBJ1-2	NA	TGTGCCTATCAGGGACAGATCTATGGCTACACCTTC	CAYQGQIYGYTF
TRBV7-9	TRBD1	TRBJ2-5	NA	TGTGCCAGCAGCTTACCCAGGGGGCCTGGGGGAGAGACCCAGTACTTC	CASSLPRGPGGETQYF
TRBV7-9	NA	TRBJ1-1	NA	TGTGCCAGCAGCTTAGCGTCCCGGGGAGAAGATGAAGCTTTCTTT	CASSLASRGEDEAFF
TRBV7-9	TRBD1	TRBJ1-5	NA	TGTGCCAGCAGCCATTCGGGGACAGGGAACAATCAGCCCCAGCATTTT	CASSHSGTGNNQPQHF
TRBV29-1	TRBD2	TRBJ2-7	NA	TGCAGCGTTGTCCCGACTAGCGGGGGAACCTACGAGCAGTACTTC	CSVVPTSGGTYEQYF
TRBV7-2	NA	TRBJ1-3	NA	TGTGCCAGCAGCTTAGACTTTACTGGAAACACCATATATTTT	CASSLDFTGNTIYF
TRBV6-6	NA	TRBJ1-1	NA	TGTGCCAGCAGTTACTCGTCTCAACCGGGGGGAGCTTTCTTT	CASSYSSQPGGAFF
TRBV7-2	TRBD1	TRBJ1-1	NA	TGTGCCAGCAGCCAGGGGACAGGGAGAGAAGCTTTCTTT	CASSQGTGREAFF
TRBV5-6	TRBD1	TRBJ1-5	NA	TGTGCCAGCAGCACCGGGACAGGGAGGCGCAATCAGCCCCAGCATTTT	CASSTGTGRRNQPQHF
TRBV10-3	NA	TRBJ1-2	few	TGTGCCATCAGTGAGAAAAGGAGGGTAGTGTCCATCTATGGCTACACCTTC	CAISEKRRVVSIYGYTF
TRBV10-3	TRBD1	TRBJ1-5	NA	TGTGCCATCAGTGAGACAGGGGGCGTCGGCGGCAATCAGCCCCAGCATTTT	CAISETGGVGGNQPQHF
TRBV5-1	TRBD1	TRBJ2-5	NA	TGCGCCAGCAGCAACCGGGACAGGGATTTAGAGACCCAGTACTTC	CASSNRDRDLETQYF
TRBV12-5	TRBD2	TRBJ2-1	few	TGTGCTAGTGGTCGAGCCTCCTTTTTCCGGACTAGCGGGATTTCCTACAATGAGCAGTTCTTC	CASGRASFFRTSGISYNEQFF
TRBV27	NA	TRBJ1-1	NA	TGTGCCAGCAGTTATACAAGGAACACTGAAGCTTTCTTT	CASSYTRNTEAFF